Following are 28 T cell receptor beta chains from one sample sequenced in a study of T cell clonotyping in hematopoietic cell transplantation. Libraries were prepared by immunoSEQ multiplex PCR; TCRdb keeps only in-frame clonotypes and omits some of them. The sample records approximately 80,000 clones, 90% to 97% being singletons. Time point indicated: recipient sample about 28 days before transplant, after cytoreduction. This sample comprised peripheral blood mononuclear cells, obtained before stem cell transplant. Source of these receptors: a woman in her forties or fifties with acute myeloid leukemia. Some clones in this sample may be carry-over from other donors' samples.

The rearrangement links TRBV6-5 to TRBJ1-1; D unresolved. Germline-derived CDR1 and CDR2 are MNHEY and SVGAGI. Trimming shortened V by 6 bases and J by 0 bases, and 8 bases separated the two germline ends. The CDR3 sequence is 13 residues long. The CDR3 protein is CASSAPMNTEAFF. DNA of the CDR3: TGTGCCAGCAGCGCCCCAATGAACACTGAAGCTTTCTTT.

This chain joins TRBV5-4 and TRBJ2-1; 9 positions match TRBD1. Germline V gene data show CDR1 as SGHNT and CDR2 as YYREEE (reference sequence). CDR3 length: 16 residues. J gave up 7 bases and V 4 bases, and 12 bases lay outside the gene matches. The CDR3 region is CASSPPPGQGRNEQFF. The CDR3 nucleotides read TGTGCCAGCAGCCCGCCGCCGGGACAGGGTCGGAATGAGCAGTTCTTC.

This rearrangement joins TRBV11-3 to TRBJ1-2; perhaps TRBD1 as D (6 bases). V shed 1 base and J shed 6 bases, with 9 bases lying between them. The CDR3 is 13 residues long. Germline values: CDR1 SGHNT, CDR2 YENEEA. The CDR3 nucleotides are TGTGCCAGCAGCTTAGCGGAGGGGGATGGCTACACCTTC. Protein: CASSLAEGDGYTF.

The V call is TRBV7-6, the J call TRBJ2-7, with TRBD2 as a possible D gene (5 bases). The V end was cut by 3 bases, the J end by 0 bases, with 9 bases between. In germline, CDR1 is SGHVS, CDR2 FNYEAQ. CDR3 length equals 14 residues. CDR3 sequence reads: CASSFGENSYEQYF. Here the CDR3 DNA reads TGTGCCAGCAGCTTCGGGGAGAACTCCTACGAGCAGTACTTC.

This clone was detected only once. This chain uses TRBV14 with TRBJ1-2; D gene unclear. V was clipped by 2 bases and J by 5 bases, with 6 bases between them. The CDR3 sequence is 12 residues long. The germline gives CDR1 SGHDN, CDR2 FVKESK. Written as DNA, the CDR3 is TGTGCCAGCAGCCAAACAGAGTATGGCTACACCTTC. It is translated as CASSQTEYGYTF.

This chain's CDR3 is CAISEFGGEETQYF. CDR3 nucleotide sequence: TGTGCCATCAGTGAGTTCGGGGGAGAGGAGACCCAGTACTTC. The V gene is TRBV10-3, the J gene TRBJ2-5; D possibly corresponds to TRBD2 (6 bases). Germline CDR1 reads ENHRY; CDR2 reads SYGVKD. Trimming left V 1 base short and J 5 bases short, with 11 bases between. The CDR3 runs to 14 residues.

V is TRBV6-6 and J is TRBJ2-7; tentative D call: TRBD2 (5 bases). CDR3 size: 15 residues. Trimming took 6 bases from V and 0 from J, leaving 15 bases between them. The germline gives CDR1 MNHNY, CDR2 SVGAGI (reference sequence). CDR3 bases: TGTGCCAGCAGCCGCCCGGACTCAATCTCCTACGAGCAGTACTTC. Residues: CASSRPDSISYEQYF.

The rearrangement joins TRBV4-1 to TRBJ1-2; D unresolved. Germline V gives CDR1 MGHRA, CDR2 YSYEKL. The V end lost 1 base, the J end lost 8 bases, and 11 bases lay between the germline ends. The CDR3 runs 13 residues. The CDR3 DNA sequence: TGCGCCAGCAGCCAAGTGGGGATCAGGGGCTACACCTTC. It specifies CASSQVGIRGYTF.

This clone came up once. This chain links TRBV13 with TRBJ2-1; weak D call: TRBD1 (6 bases). The CDR3 contains 14 residues. The ends were cut back, 6 bases at V and 6 bases at J, with 15 bases in the middle. Germline values: CDR1 PRHDT, CDR2 FYEKMQ (reference sequence). Here the CDR3 reads CASRTWGRVNEQFF. CDR3 coding DNA: TGTGCCAGCAGGACATGGGGGCGCGTCAATGAGCAGTTCTTC. Full variable domain (missing parts from reference TRBV13 and TRBJ2-1): AAGVIQSPRHLIKEKRETATLKCYPIPRHDTVYWYQQGPGQDPQFLISFYEKMQSDKGSIPDRFSAQQFSDYHSELNMSSLELGDSALYFCASRTWGRVNEQFFGPGTRLTVL.

V and J are TRBV15 and TRBJ1-1, with D perhaps matching TRBD1 (5 bases). This CDR3 comprises 11 residues. In germline, CDR1 is LNHNV, CDR2 YYDKDF (reference sequence). V gave up 9 bases and J gave up 1 base, with 6 bases separating them. CDR3 loop: CATGGNTEAFF. The CDR3 nucleotides read TGTGCCACGGGGGGGAACACTGAAGCTTTCTTT.

The chain carries TRBV28 and TRBJ1-3; D is unresolved. The CDR3 contains 15 residues. Germline CDR1 reads MDHEN; CDR2 reads SYDVKM. V lost 2 bases to trimming and J lost 4 bases, with 12 bases between them. This chain's CDR3 is CASSLEFGQGNTIYF. The CDR3 DNA reads as TGTGCCAGCAGTTTAGAATTTGGGCAGGGAAACACCATATATTTT.

The gene calls are TRBV6-1 and TRBJ2-2; possible D gene TRBD2, 6 bases. V lost 1 base to trimming and J lost 9 bases, with 12 bases between them. CDR1 and CDR2 from the germline V gene are MNHNS and SASEGT. The CDR3 runs to 14 residues. In DNA, the CDR3 is TGTGCCAGCAGTGAAGTCTCAGGAGGGCGGGAGCTGTTTTTT. It yields the protein CASSEVSGGRELFF.

The chain combines TRBV28 with TRBJ1-2; TRBD1 agrees at 8 bases. Germline V gene data show CDR1 as MDHEN and CDR2 as SYDVKM. This CDR3 has 15 residues. V was clipped by 5 bases and J by 6 bases; unmatched bases: 11. The CDR3 DNA reads as TGTGCCAGCAGTGCGCACCGGGACAGGACCCATGGCTACACCTTC. Its protein product is CASSAHRDRTHGYTF.

The rearrangement joins TRBV5-4 to TRBJ1-6, with D perhaps matching TRBD1 (6 bases). Trimming shortened V by 7 bases and J by 7 bases, and 18 bases separated the two germline ends. Germline values: CDR1 SGHNT, CDR2 YYREEE (reference sequence). CDR3 length equals 15 residues. The CDR3 DNA reads TGTGCCAGCCAAAGGGGGGCAGACGAGAATTCACCCCTCCACTTT. This translates into CASQRGADENSPLHF.

V usage is TRBV5-4 and J usage is TRBJ1-4, with 8 positions matching TRBD1. Per germline, CDR1 SGHNT and CDR2 YYREEE (reference sequence). The CDR3 is 15 residues long. V gave up 3 bases and J gave up 8 bases; unmatched junction bases: 9. CDR3 in amino acids: CASSSGQGPDEKLFF. DNA of the CDR3: TGTGCCAGCAGCTCCGGACAGGGCCCAGACGAAAAACTGTTTTTT.

This clone was counted a single time. The J gene is TRBJ1-2, the V gene TRBV20-1, with unresolved D. The V end lost 4 bases, the J end lost 6 bases, and 9 bases lay between the germline ends. CDR1 is DFQATT and CDR2 is SNEGSKA in the germline V gene (reference sequence). This CDR3 region has 11 residues. The CDR3 DNA sequence: TGCAGTGCTATTCCTCTACATGGCTACACCTTC. This sequence encodes CSAIPLHGYTF.

The CDR3 loop reads CASSADSSNQPQHF. The CDR3 nucleotides are TGTGCCAGCAGTGCTGACAGTAGCAATCAGCCCCAGCATTTT. The chain is built from TRBV2 and TRBJ1-5; D perhaps matches TRBD1 (5 bases). The V and J ends lost 4 bases and 0 bases respectively, with 7 bases between them. Germline CDR1 is SNHLY and CDR2 is FYNNEI. This CDR3 is 14 amino acids long. The variable domain in full, with the rest retrieved from reference TRBV2 and TRBJ1-5, is EPEVTQTPSHQVTQMGQEVILRCVPISNHLYFYWYRQILGQKVEFLVSFYNNEISEKSEIFDDQFSVERPDGSNFTLKIRSTKLEDSAMYFCASSADSSNQPQHFGDGTRLSIL.

The genes are TRBV6-6 and TRBJ2-7, with TRBD1 identical over 9 bases. Germline CDR1 reads MNHNY; CDR2 reads SVGAGI (reference sequence). With V trimmed by 8 bases and J by 1 base, 6 bases remained unmatched. The CDR3 sequence is 14 residues long. CDR3 in amino acids: CASRDRALSYEQYF. The CDR3 nucleotides are TGTGCCAGCCGGGACAGGGCCTTATCCTACGAGCAGTACTTC.

The chain recombines TRBV2 with TRBJ2-5, with 8 bases fitting TRBD1. The V and J ends lost 7 bases and 2 bases, in that order; junction bases with no gene match: 6. Looked up from germline, CDR1 is SNHLY and CDR2 is FYNNEI. The CDR3 extends over 14 amino acids. This chain's CDR3 is CASKKQGGQETQYF. CDR3 DNA: TGTGCCAGCAAAAAACAGGGGGGACAAGAGACCCAGTACTTC.

This clone was counted once. The chain couples TRBV10-1 to TRBJ2-2; a weak D match, TRBD2 (6 bases). V lost 0 bases to trimming and J lost 5 bases, with 16 bases between them. This CDR3 contains 17 residues. CDR1 and CDR2 from the germline V gene are WNHNN and SYGVQD (reference sequence). This chain's CDR3 is CASSESSGRPRTGELFF. CDR3 DNA: TGCGCCAGCAGTGAGTCTAGCGGACGCCCGAGGACCGGGGAGCTGTTTTTT.

The genes are TRBV6-1 and TRBJ1-2; weak D call: TRBD1 (6 bases). CDR1 MNHNS and CDR2 SASEGT come from the germline V gene. Trimming pared 2 bases from V and 6 bases from J, leaving 13 bases between. This CDR3 has 14 residues. CDR3 nucleotide sequence: TGTGCCAGCAGTGAATCGGGACATGACCATGGCTACACCTTC. Translated: CASSESGHDHGYTF.

The rearrangement links TRBV12-5 to TRBJ2-7; D is possibly TRBD1 or TRBD2 (5 bases each). The CDR3 length is 14 residues. Germline V gene data show CDR1 as LGHNT and CDR2 as FRNRAP. V gave up 6 bases and J gave up 3 bases, with 15 bases separating them. The CDR3 DNA is TGTGCTAGTGGCGATCGGGACGGATTCTACGAGCAGTACTTC. It translates to CASGDRDGFYEQYF. Based on the CDR3 plus reference TRBV12-5 and TRBJ2-7, the full variable domain is DARVTQTPRHKVTEMGQEVTMRCQPILGHNTVFWYRQTMMQGLELLAYFRNRAPLDDSGMPKDRFSAEMPDATLATLKIQPSEPRDSAVYFCASGDRDGFYEQYFGPGTRLTVT.

The J gene is TRBJ2-7, the V gene TRBV28; 11 bases agree with TRBD1. Trimming took 6 bases from V and 4 from J; bases not matched to a gene: 5. Germline-derived CDR1 and CDR2 are MDHEN and SYDVKM. The CDR3 is made up of 14 amino acids. CDR3 in DNA: TGTGCCAGCAGAACCCGGGACAGGGGGTACGAGCAGTACTTC. Translated: CASRTRDRGYEQYF. The variable domain in full, completed from reference TRBV28 and TRBJ2-7, reads DVKVTQSSRYLVKRTGEKVFLECVQDMDHENMFWYRQDPGLGLRLIYFSYDVKMKEKGDIPEGYSVSREKKERFSLILESASTNQTSMYLCASRTRDRGYEQYFGPGTRLTVT.

The rearrangement links TRBV14 to TRBJ1-4; unclear D gene. The CDR3 sequence is 15 residues long. Trimming cost V 4 bases and J 0 bases, with 9 bases left between them. Germline values: CDR1 SGHDN, CDR2 FVKESK. Here the CDR3 reads CASSLHRATNEKLFF. The DNA for the CDR3 is TGTGCCAGCAGCCTACACAGAGCAACTAATGAAAAACTGTTTTTT.

The chain uses TRBV4-2 and TRBJ2-7; D may be TRBD1 or TRBD2 (5 bases each). The CDR3 contains 14 residues. Germline V gene data show CDR1 as LGHNA and CDR2 as YNFKEQ. Trimming pared 2 bases from V and 2 bases from J, leaving 10 bases between. CDR3: CASSQRDGPYEQYF. CDR3 DNA sequence: TGTGCCAGCAGCCAACGGGACGGCCCCTACGAGCAGTACTTC.

The chain uses TRBV4-1 and TRBJ1-5; 7 bases agree with TRBD1. The CDR3 is 15 amino acids. Germline CDR1 is MGHRA and CDR2 is YSYEKL. Germline trimming cut 0 bases from V and 6 bases from J; bases unmatched to any gene: 5. CDR3 nucleotide sequence: TGCGCCAGCAGCCAAGATTTGTCAGGGGGTCAGCCCCAGCATTTT. This gives the protein CASSQDLSGGQPQHF.

The chain has TRBV29-1 and TRBJ1-5, with a tentative D call TRBD1 (5 bases). V was clipped by 7 bases and J by 2 bases, with 21 bases between them. The CDR3 loop spans 16 amino acids. Germline V gives CDR1 SQVTM, CDR2 ANQGSEA. The CDR3 is CSETPLPWGCNQPQHF. The DNA of the CDR3 is TGCAGCGAAACACCGCTCCCGTGGGGCTGCAATCAGCCCCAGCATTTT.

The chain uses TRBV4-1 and TRBJ2-3; D might be TRBD2 (6 bases). The CDR3 has 17 residues. Trimming stripped 4 bases from V and 2 bases from J, with 19 bases between. Germline CDR1 MGHRA, CDR2 YSYEKL. This chain's CDR3 is CASSLSSSVPATDTQYF. The CDR3, as DNA: TGCGCCAGCAGCCTAAGTTCTAGCGTTCCAGCCACAGATACGCAGTATTTT.